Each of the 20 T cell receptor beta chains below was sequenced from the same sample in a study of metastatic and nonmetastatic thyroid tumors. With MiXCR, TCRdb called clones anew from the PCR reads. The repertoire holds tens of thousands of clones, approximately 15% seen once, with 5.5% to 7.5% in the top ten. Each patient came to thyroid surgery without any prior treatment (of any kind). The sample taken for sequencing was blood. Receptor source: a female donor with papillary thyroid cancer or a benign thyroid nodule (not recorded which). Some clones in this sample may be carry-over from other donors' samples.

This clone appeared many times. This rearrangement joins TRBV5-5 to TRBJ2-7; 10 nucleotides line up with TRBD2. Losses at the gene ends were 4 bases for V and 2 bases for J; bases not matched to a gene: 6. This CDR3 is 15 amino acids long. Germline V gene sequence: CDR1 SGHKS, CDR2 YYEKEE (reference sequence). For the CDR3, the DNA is TGTGCCAGCAGCCCACGGACTAGCGGCACCTACGAGCAGTACTTC. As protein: CASSPRTSGTYEQYF. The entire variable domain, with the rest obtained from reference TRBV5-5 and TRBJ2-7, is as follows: DAGVTQSPTHLIKTRGQQVTLRCSPISGHKSVSWYQQVLGQGPQFIFQYYEKEERGRGNFPDRFSARQFPNYSSELNVNALLLGDSALYLCASSPRTSGTYEQYFGPGTRLTVT.

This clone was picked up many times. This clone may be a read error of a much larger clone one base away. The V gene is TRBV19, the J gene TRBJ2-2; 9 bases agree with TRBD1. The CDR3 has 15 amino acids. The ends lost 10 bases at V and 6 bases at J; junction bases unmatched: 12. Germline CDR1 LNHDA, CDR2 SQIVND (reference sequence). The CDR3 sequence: CATMTRQGGPGELFF. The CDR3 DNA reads TGTGCCACCATGACCCGACAGGGGGGACCCGGGGAGCTGTTTTTT.

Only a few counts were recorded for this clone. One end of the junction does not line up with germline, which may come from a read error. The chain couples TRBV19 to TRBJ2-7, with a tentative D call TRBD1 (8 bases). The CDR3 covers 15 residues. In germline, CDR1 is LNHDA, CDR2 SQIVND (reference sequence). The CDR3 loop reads CVSSGGDRSSYEQYF. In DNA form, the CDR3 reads TGTGTCAGTAGTGGGGGGGACAGGAGCTCCTACGAGCAGTACTTT.

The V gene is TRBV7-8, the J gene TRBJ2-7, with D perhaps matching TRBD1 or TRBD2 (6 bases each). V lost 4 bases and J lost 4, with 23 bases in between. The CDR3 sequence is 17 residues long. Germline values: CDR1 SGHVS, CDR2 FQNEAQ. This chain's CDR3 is CASSSIWGGTGTYEQYF. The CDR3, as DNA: TGTGCCAGCAGCTCGATCTGGGGAGGTACAGGGACATACGAGCAGTACTTC. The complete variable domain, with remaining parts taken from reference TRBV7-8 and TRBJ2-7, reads GAGVSQSPRYKVAKRGQDVALRCDPISGHVSLFWYQQALGQGPEFLTYFQNEAQLDKSGLPSDRFFAERPEGSVSTLKIQRTQQEDSAVYLCASSSIWGGTGTYEQYFGPGTRLTVT.

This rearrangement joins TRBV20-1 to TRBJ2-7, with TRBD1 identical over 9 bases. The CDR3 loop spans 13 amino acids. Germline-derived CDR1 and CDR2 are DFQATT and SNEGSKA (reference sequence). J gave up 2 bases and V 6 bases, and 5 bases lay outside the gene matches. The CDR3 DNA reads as TGCAGTGCGGTACAGGGGGCGACCTACGAGCAGTACTTC. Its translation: CSAVQGATYEQYF.

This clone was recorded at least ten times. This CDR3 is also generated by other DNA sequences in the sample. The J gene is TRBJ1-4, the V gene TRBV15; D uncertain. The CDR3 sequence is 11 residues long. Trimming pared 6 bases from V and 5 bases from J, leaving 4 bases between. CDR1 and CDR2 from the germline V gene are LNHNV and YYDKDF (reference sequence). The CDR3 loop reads CATRRNEKLFF. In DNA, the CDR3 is TGTGCCACCAGACGGAATGAAAAACTGTTTTTT. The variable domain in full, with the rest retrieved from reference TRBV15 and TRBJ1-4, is DAMVIQNPRYQVTQFGKPVTLSCSQTLNHNVMYWYQQKSSQAPKLLFHYYDKDFNNEADTPDNFQSRRPNTSFCFLDIRSPGLGDTAMYLCATRRNEKLFFGSGTQLSVL.

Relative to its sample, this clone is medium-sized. CDR3 nucleotides: TGCAGTGCTACAACAGGGGGAGAGACCCAGTACTTC. Translating gives CSATTGGETQYF. The gene calls are TRBV20-1 and TRBJ2-5; 8 positions match TRBD1. The germline CDR1 and CDR2 sequences are DFQATT and SNEGSKA (reference sequence). V lost 4 bases and J lost 4; bases outside the gene matches: 2. This CDR3 contains 12 residues.

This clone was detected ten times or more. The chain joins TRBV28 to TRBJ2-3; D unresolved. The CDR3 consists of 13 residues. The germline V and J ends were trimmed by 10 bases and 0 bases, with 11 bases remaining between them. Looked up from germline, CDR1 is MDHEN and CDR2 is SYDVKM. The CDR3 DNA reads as TGTGCCACCAAGACGGGTAGCACAGATACGCAGTATTTT. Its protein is CATKTGSTDTQYF.

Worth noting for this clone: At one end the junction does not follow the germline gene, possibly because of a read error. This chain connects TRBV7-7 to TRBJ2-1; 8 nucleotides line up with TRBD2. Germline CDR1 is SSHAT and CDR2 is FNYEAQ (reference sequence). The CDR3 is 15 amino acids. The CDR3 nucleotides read TGTGCTAGCAGCTTAGCCACCGGGACTAGCAATGAGCAGTTCTTC. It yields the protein CASSLATGTSNEQFF. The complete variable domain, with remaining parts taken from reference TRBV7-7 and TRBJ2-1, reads GAGVSQSPRYKVTKRGQDVTLRCDPISSHATLYWYQQALGQGPEFLTYFNYEAQPDKSGLPSDRFSAERPEGSISTLTIQRTEQRDSAMYRCASSLATGTSNEQFFGPGTRLTVL.

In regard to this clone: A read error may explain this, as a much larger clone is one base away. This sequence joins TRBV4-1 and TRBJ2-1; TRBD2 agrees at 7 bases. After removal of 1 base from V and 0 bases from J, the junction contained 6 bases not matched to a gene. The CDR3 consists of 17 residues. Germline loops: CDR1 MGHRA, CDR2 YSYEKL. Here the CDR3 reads CASSQGWGGSSYNEQFF. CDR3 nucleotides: TGCGCCAGCAGCCAAGGGTGGGGCGGGAGCTCCTACAATGAGCAGTTCTTC.

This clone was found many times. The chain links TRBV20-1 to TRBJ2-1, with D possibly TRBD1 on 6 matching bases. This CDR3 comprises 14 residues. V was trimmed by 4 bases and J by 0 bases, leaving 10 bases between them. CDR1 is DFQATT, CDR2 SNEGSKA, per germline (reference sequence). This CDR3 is CSATDSSSYNEQFF. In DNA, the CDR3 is TGCAGTGCTACGGACAGTAGCTCCTACAATGAGCAGTTCTTC.

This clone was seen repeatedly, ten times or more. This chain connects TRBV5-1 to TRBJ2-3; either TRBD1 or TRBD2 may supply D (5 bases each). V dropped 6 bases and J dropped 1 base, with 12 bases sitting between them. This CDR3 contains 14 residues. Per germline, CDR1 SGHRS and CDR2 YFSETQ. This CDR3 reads CASTRDQGTDTQYF. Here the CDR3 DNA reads TGCGCCAGCACTCGGGACCAGGGCACAGATACGCAGTATTTT.

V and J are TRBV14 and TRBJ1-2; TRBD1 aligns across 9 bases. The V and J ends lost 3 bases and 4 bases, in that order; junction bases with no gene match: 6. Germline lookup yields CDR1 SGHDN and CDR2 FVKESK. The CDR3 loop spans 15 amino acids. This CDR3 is CASSHADRGPYGYTF. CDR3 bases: TGTGCCAGCAGCCACGCGGACAGGGGTCCCTATGGCTACACCTTC.

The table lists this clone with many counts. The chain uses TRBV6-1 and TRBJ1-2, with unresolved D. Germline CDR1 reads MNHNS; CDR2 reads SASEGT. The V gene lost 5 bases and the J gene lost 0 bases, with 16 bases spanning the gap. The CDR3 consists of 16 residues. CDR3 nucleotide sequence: TGTGCCAGCAGTCCTTACCCGGGATCATCTAACTATGGCTACACCTTC. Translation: CASSPYPGSSNYGYTF.

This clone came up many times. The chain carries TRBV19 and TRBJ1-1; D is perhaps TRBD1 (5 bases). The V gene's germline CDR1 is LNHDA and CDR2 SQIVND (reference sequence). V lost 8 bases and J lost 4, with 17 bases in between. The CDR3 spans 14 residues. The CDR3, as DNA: TGTGCCAGTCGCCGCAGGGCACAAGCCACTGAAGCTTTCTTT. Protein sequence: CASRRRAQATEAFF.

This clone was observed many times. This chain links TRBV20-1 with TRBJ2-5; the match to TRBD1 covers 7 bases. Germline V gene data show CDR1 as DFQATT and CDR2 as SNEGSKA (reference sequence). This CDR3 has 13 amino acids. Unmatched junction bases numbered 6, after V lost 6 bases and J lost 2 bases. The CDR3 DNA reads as TGCAGTGCCCGGGACAGACAACAAGAGACCCAGTACTTC. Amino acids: CSARDRQQETQYF.

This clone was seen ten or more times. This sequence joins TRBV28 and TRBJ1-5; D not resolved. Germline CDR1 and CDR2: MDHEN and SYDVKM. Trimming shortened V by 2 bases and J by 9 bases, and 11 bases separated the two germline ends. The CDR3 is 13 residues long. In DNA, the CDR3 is TGTGCCAGCAGTTTAGCCCCAGGAAGGCCCCAGCATTTT. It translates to CASSLAPGRPQHF.

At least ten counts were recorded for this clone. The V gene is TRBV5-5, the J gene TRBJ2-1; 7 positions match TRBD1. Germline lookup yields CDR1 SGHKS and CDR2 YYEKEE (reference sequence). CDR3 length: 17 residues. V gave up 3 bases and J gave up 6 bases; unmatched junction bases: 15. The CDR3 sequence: CASSWEGRGSHRNEQFF. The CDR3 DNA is TGTGCCAGCAGCTGGGAAGGCAGGGGGTCCCATCGCAATGAGCAGTTCTTC.

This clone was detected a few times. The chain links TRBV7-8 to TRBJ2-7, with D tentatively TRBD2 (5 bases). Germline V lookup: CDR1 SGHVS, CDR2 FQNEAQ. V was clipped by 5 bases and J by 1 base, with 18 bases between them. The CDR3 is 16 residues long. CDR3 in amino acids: CASSRWVLVSSYEQYF. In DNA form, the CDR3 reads TGTGCCAGCAGCCGGTGGGTACTAGTTTCTTCCTACGAGCAGTACTTC.

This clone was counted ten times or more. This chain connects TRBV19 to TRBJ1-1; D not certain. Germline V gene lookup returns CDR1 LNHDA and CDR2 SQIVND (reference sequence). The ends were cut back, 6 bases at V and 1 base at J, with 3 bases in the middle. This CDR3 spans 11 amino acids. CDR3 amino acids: CASSSNTEAFF. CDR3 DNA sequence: TGTGCCAGTAGCTCGAACACTGAAGCTTTCTTT.